The 18 T cell receptor beta chains below come from one sample, sequenced in a study of beta chain features in type 1 diabetes listed by TCRdb under 2018. Study-wide conclusions, independent of this receptor: Type 1 diabetes patients showed a moderate but significant shortening of TCRB CDR3 length in all four CD4+ subsets.

Libraries were made using the immunoSEQ multiplex PCR assay. All of the isolated RNA was reverse transcribed with the High Capacity cDNA Reverse Transcription Kit, so expressed TCRB transcripts were sequenced. TCRdb's version of the immuneACCESS table is confined to in-frame rearrangements and falls short of the full clone set. An unresolved V gene accounts for under half of the shortfall where checked; the remainder is of unknown origin. For this sample the table gives around 140,000 clones, of which around 8.8% were detected only once. Of the sample, 0.7% to 0.85% falls within the top ten clones. No cognate antigen is known for these TCRs. The sequenced sample was central memory CD4+ T cells from blood. These receptors originate from a man under 40 with type 1 diabetes.

The J gene is TRBJ1-1, the V gene TRBV18, with D tentatively TRBD1 (5 bases). Deletions cut 3 bases from V and 1 base from J, with 12 bases between. Germline CDR1 and CDR2: KGHSH and LQKENI. The CDR3 loop spans 15 amino acids. DNA for the CDR3: TGTGCCAGCTCACCGGCCAATGGGGCGAACACTGAAGCTTTCTTT. It specifies CASSPANGANTEAFF. The whole variable domain, filled in from reference TRBV18 and TRBJ1-1, reads NAGVMQNPRHLVRRRGQEARLRCSPMKGHSHVYWYRQLPEEGLKFMVYLQKENIIDESGMPKERFSAEFPKEGPSILRIQQVVRGDSAAYFCASSPANGANTEAFFGQGTRLTVV.

The V call is TRBV5-4, the J call TRBJ2-7; 13 bases are a match to TRBD2. Trimming at V came to 4 bases and at J to 2 bases, leaving 3 bases not matched to a gene. This CDR3 is 15 amino acids long. CDR1 and CDR2 from the germline V gene are SGHNT and YYREEE (reference sequence). CDR3 DNA: TGTGCCAGCAGCCCTGGGACTAGCGGGACCTACGAGCAGTACTTC. It is translated as CASSPGTSGTYEQYF.

This clone came up many times. The chain couples TRBV11-2 to TRBJ1-1; tentatively, D is TRBD1 (6 bases). Trimming left V 2 bases short and J 4 bases short, with 8 bases between. Germline V gene lookup returns CDR1 SGHAT and CDR2 FQNNGV. This CDR3 is 13 amino acids long. The CDR3 is CASSLTGPTEAFF. In DNA, the CDR3 is TGTGCCAGCAGCTTAACAGGGCCCACTGAAGCTTTCTTT. Using reference TRBV11-2 and TRBJ1-1 for the parts outside the CDR3, the full variable domain is EAGVAQSPRYKIIEKRQSVAFWCNPISGHATLYWYQQILGQGPKLLIQFQNNGVVDDSQLPKDRFSAERLKGVDSTLKIQPAKLEDSAVYLCASSLTGPTEAFFGQGTRLTVV.

The sample holds a few counts of this clone. The rearrangement links TRBV29-1 to TRBJ2-7, with 10 bases aligning to TRBD1. Trimming at V came to 4 bases and at J to 6 bases, leaving 6 bases not matched to a gene. CDR1 and CDR2 from the germline V gene are SQVTM and ANQGSEA. The CDR3 has 13 amino acids. CDR3 nucleotide sequence: TGCAGCGTTGGACAGGGGGCGGACGGCGAGCAGTACTTC. Its translation is CSVGQGADGEQYF.

This clone was counted only a few times. J is TRBJ1-1 and V is TRBV18, with D possibly being TRBD1 (5 bases). V shed 6 bases and J shed 5 bases, with 10 bases lying between them. Germline CDR1 KGHSH, CDR2 LQKENI. The CDR3 runs 12 residues. In DNA, the CDR3 is TGTGCCAGCTCCGGTGACAGTACTGAAGCTTTCTTT. As protein: CASSGDSTEAFF.

V and J are TRBV27 and TRBJ2-2, with 8 bases fitting TRBD1. The CDR3 has 16 residues. J lost 2 bases, V lost 2 bases, and 4 bases had no gene match. In germline, CDR1 is MNHEY, CDR2 SMNVEV (reference sequence). The CDR3 spells CASSLAQGANTGELFF. The CDR3, as DNA: TGTGCCAGCAGTTTAGCCCAGGGGGCCAACACCGGGGAGCTGTTTTTT.

This clone has just a few counts. This same CDR3 is encoded by further DNA sequences in the sample. V is TRBV11-2 and J is TRBJ1-1; D is undetermined. Germline CDR1 SGHAT, CDR2 FQNNGV. CDR3 length: 10 amino acids. The V end was cut by 5 bases, the J end by 7 bases, with 5 bases between. This CDR3 reads CASSPSEAFF. CDR3 coding DNA: TGTGCCAGCAGCCCCAGTGAAGCTTTCTTT.

This clone was detected ten times or more. This specimen includes other DNA sequences encoding the same CDR3. The chain is built from TRBV4-1 and TRBJ2-1, with 7 bases lining up with TRBD1. Germline CDR1 and CDR2: MGHRA and YSYEKL. CDR3 length: 13 amino acids. Losses at the gene ends were 4 bases for V and 3 bases for J; bases not matched to a gene: 0. The CDR3: CASSRDSYNEQFF. Written as DNA, the CDR3 is TGCGCCAGCAGCCGGGACAGCTACAATGAGCAGTTCTTC.

The table lists this clone with a few counts. The rearrangement links TRBV6-1 to TRBJ1-1, with D perhaps TRBD1 (6 bases). Trimming shortened V by 6 bases and J by 9 bases, and 14 bases separated the two germline ends. This CDR3 has 12 amino acids. Germline-derived CDR1 and CDR2 are MNHNS and SASEGT. CDR3 sequence reads: CASSPDSTKAFF. The CDR3 DNA follows: TGTGCCAGCAGCCCGGACAGCACGAAAGCTTTCTTT.

The chain links TRBV5-1 to TRBJ2-3; 7 nucleotides align to TRBD1. The germline V gene has CDR1 SGHRS and CDR2 YFSETQ. The CDR3 has 14 amino acids. Trimming removed 8 bases from V and 8 bases from J; junction bases left unmatched: 14. The CDR3: CASSSGQEAGTQYF. Here the CDR3 DNA reads TGCGCCAGTTCCTCTGGACAGGAGGCGGGTACGCAGTATTTT.

This clone was observed a few times. The J gene is TRBJ2-2, the V gene TRBV6-5, with 7 nucleotides matching TRBD1. The CDR3 spans 15 residues. With V trimmed by 5 bases and J by 4 bases, 7 bases remained unmatched. CDR1 MNHEY and CDR2 SVGAGI come from the germline V gene. As DNA, the CDR3 is TGTGCCAGCAGTGCAAACTCAGGGGGCACCGGGGAGCTGTTTTTT. Translated: CASSANSGGTGELFF.

This clone has more than one count but fewer than ten. The chain links TRBV7-8 to TRBJ1-2; weak D call: TRBD1 (6 bases). Germline CDR1 SGHVS, CDR2 FQNEAQ. Trimming pared 3 bases from V and 1 base from J, leaving 12 bases between. There are 15 residues in the CDR3. The DNA of the CDR3 is TGTGCCAGCAGCTTGGGAGCAGGGGTTAACTATGGCTACACCTTC. It translates to CASSLGAGVNYGYTF.

There are a few counts of this clone. This chain connects TRBV6-1 to TRBJ1-6; tentative D call: TRBD1 (5 bases). The germline V gene encodes CDR1 MNHNS and CDR2 SASEGT. V lost 7 bases to trimming and J lost 8 bases, with 18 bases between them. This CDR3 has 15 amino acids. The DNA for the CDR3 is TGTGCCAGCAAAACCTACCGGGACTTCTATTCACCCCTCCACTTT. Translated, it gives CASKTYRDFYSPLHF.

The J gene is TRBJ1-1, the V gene TRBV7-2; 9 nucleotides align to TRBD1. The CDR3 spans 14 residues. Germline assignment: CDR1 SGHTA and CDR2 FQGNSA. The V and J ends lost 1 base and 9 bases, in that order; junction bases with no gene match: 6. For the CDR3, the DNA is TGTGCCAGCAGCTTAGTCGGGACAGGGAGGCAAGCTTTCTTT. This codes for CASSLVGTGRQAFF.

The chain uses TRBV2 and TRBJ2-2, with D hard to call. CDR1 is SNHLY, CDR2 FYNNEI, per germline. V was clipped by 1 base and J by 10 bases, with 4 bases between them. The CDR3 consists of 11 residues. CDR3 coding DNA: TGTGCCAGCAGTGAAGGACTGGAGCTGTTTTTT. This translates into CASSEGLELFF. Combining the CDR3 with reference TRBV2 and TRBJ2-2 gives the whole variable domain EPEVTQTPSHQVTQMGQEVILRCVPISNHLYFYWYRQILGQKVEFLVSFYNNEISEKSEIFDDQFSVERPDGSNFTLKIRSTKLEDSAMYFCASSEGLELFFGEGSRLTVL.

This clone was counted only a few times. The chain has TRBV29-1 and TRBJ1-3; a weak D match, TRBD1 (5 bases). The CDR3 is made up of 13 amino acids. Trimming shortened V by 4 bases and J by 1 base, and 8 bases separated the two germline ends. Per germline, CDR1 SQVTM and CDR2 ANQGSEA. The CDR3 loop is CSVARGSGNTIYF. The CDR3 region has the DNA TGCAGCGTTGCTAGGGGTTCTGGAAACACCATATATTTT. The full variable domain, completed using reference TRBV29-1 and TRBJ1-3, is SAVISQKPSRDICQRGTSLTIQCQVDSQVTMMFWYRQQPGQSLTLIATANQGSEATYESGFVIDKFPISRPNLTFSTLTVSNMSPEDSSIYLCSVARGSGNTIYFGEGSWLTVV.

CDR3 nucleotide sequence: TGCAGCGTGGGCGCGGGGGGGCCTACAGATACGCAGTATTTT. Amino acids: CSVGAGGPTDTQYF. The V call is TRBV29-1, the J call TRBJ2-3; 9 bases align to TRBD2. Germline V gives CDR1 SQVTM, CDR2 ANQGSEA. This CDR3 has 14 residues. The V and J ends lost 6 bases and 3 bases, in that order; junction bases with no gene match: 7.

The table lists this clone with a few counts. The chain links TRBV23-1 to TRBJ2-5, with TRBD2 identical over 8 bases. TRBV23-1 is given ORF status, its function remaining uncertain. This CDR3 has 17 residues. The V gene end was trimmed by 4 bases and the J gene end by 5 bases; junction bases not matched to a gene: 15. CDR3 sequence (DNA): TGCGCCAGCAGTCGCCCCAGCGGGGGCTGGGGGTGTGAGACCCAGTACTTC. It specifies CASSRPSGGWGCETQYF.